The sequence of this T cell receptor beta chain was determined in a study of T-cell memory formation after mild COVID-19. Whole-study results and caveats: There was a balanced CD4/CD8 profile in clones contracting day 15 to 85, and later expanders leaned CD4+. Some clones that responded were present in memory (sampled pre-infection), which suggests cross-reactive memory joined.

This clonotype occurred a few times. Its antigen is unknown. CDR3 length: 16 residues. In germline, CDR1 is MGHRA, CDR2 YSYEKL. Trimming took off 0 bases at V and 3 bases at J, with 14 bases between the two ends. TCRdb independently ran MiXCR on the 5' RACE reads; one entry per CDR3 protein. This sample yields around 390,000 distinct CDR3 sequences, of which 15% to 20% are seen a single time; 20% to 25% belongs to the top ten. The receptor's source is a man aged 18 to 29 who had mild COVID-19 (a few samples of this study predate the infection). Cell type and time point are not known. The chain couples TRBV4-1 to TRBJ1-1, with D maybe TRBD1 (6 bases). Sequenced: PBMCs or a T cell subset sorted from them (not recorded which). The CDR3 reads CASSQEGQGSYTEAFF. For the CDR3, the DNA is TGCGCCAGCAGCCAAGAGGGGCAGGGGTCGTACACTGAAGCTTTCTTT.